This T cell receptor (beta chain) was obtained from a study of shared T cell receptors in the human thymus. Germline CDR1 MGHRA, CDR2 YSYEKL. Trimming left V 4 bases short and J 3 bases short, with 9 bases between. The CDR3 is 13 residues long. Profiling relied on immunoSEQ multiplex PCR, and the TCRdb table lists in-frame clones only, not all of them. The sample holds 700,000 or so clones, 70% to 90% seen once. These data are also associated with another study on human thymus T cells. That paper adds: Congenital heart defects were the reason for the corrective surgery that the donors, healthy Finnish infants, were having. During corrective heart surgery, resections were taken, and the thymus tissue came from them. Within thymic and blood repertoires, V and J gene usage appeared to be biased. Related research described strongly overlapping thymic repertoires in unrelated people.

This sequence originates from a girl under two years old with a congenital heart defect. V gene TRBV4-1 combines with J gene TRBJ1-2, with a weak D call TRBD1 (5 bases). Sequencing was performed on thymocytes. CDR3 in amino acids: CASSRAGDYGYTF. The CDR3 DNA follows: TGCGCCAGCAGCCGGGCGGGGGACTATGGCTACACCTTC.